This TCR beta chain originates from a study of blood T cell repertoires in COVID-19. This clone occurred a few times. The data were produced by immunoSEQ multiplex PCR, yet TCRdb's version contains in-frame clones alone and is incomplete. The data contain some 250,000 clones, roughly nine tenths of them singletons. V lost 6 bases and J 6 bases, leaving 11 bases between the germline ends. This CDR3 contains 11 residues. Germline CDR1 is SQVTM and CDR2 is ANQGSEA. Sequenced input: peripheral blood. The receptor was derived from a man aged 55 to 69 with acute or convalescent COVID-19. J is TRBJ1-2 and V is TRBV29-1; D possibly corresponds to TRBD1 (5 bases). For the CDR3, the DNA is TGCAGCGTCGGAGGGGCTGATGGCTACACCTTC. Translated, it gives CSVGGADGYTF.